The TCR beta chain under discussion was sequenced for a study of control samples from healthy donors and cancer patients. Produced via immunoSEQ multiplex PCR; TCRdb's table is partial and in-frame only. This table has some 150,000 clones, 85% to 95% appearing once. With 5 bases clipped from V and 4 bases from J, the junction kept 11 bases outside the gene matches. The CDR3 consists of 16 residues. Per the germline V gene, CDR1 is LGHNA and CDR2 is YNFKEQ. Sequencing was carried out using blood. The source is a man aged 35 to 55 in good health. The J gene is TRBJ1-5, the V gene TRBV4-2; 7 bases line up with TRBD1. CDR3 coding DNA: TGTGCCAGCAGCTCCCAGACAGCCAGGGGGAATCAGCCCCAGCATTTT. Protein product: CASSSQTARGNQPQHF.